This TCR beta chain was sequenced for a study of graft-versus-host responses after intestinal transplantation (TCRdb year 2021). With regard to the full study: Recipients received multivisceral, liver-intestinal, or isolated intestinal transplants. All recipients received anti-thymocyte globulin induction followed by maintenance tacrolimus and steroids for 3 to 4 years. Graft-versus-host and host-versus-graft alloreactive T cell clones were tracked in the graft, circulation and bone marrow after intestinal transplantation using bulk TCR-beta CDR3 sequencing. Alloreactive clones were identified by sequencing pre-transplant mixed lymphocyte reaction products and comparing these products with unstimulated pre-transplant donor and recipient T cells. A cohort of approximately 23 intestinal transplant recipients, including one retransplant, was enrolled, and a few patients lacking pretransplant specimens were excluded. A peak of at least 4% donor T cells among recipient peripheral blood mononuclear cells was the definition used for donor T cell macrochimerism. Rather than being sequenced by the commercial service, samples from a few later patients were sequenced in-house on an Illumina MiSeq and processed with MiXCR.

Receptor amplification or capture employed the immunoSEQ multiplex PCR assay. Adaptive Biotechnologies carried out high-throughput TCR-beta CDR3 sequencing of genomic DNA for most patients. The paper's data handling went like this. Adaptive's ImmunoSEQ software supplied the TCR sequencing data for more than 15 patients, while MiXCR and VDJtools were used to process a few other patients. Because the origin of CDR3 nucleotide sequences shared between donor and recipient could not be assigned, those sequences were removed. To count as alloreactive, a clone needed at least 2-fold expansion over unstimulated cells and a minimum CFSE-low frequency of 0.002% (template counts) or 0.001% (read counts). Clones detected in sequenced pre-transplant spleen, lymph node, or MLR CFSE-low populations of the donor or recipient were defined as mappable. The cumulative frequency of alloreactive clones was calculated as a percentage of all sequences, weighted by copy number. TCRdb limited this immuneACCESS table to in-frame rearrangements with V and J called. A share of clones is missing; checked studies link under half to unresolved V genes, and the rest is unexplained. Clone size and the V and J calls come from that table; the DNA yielded D and trimming. The sample table contains approximately 37,000 clones; only one count was recorded for roughly nine tenths of them. The top ten clones comprise more than 15% of the sample.

As encoded in the germline V gene (reference sequence), CDR1 is LNHDA while CDR2 is SQIVND. V lost 3 bases and J lost 4 bases; the stretch between them is 13 bases long. From the cysteine through the phenylalanine, the CDR3 covers 15 amino acids. Here the CDR3 DNA is all that survives: 45 bases in frame from base 1. Intraepithelial and lamina propria lymphocytes were isolated from graft specimens using dithiothreitol, EDTA incubations and collagenase D digestion. Bulk TCR-beta sequencing was performed on serial intestinal graft biopsy specimens collected as late as 600 days after transplant. As for this clone: Its recognized antigen is unknown. Base qualities are missing; no much larger clone stands one base away.

The paper's findings and limits, for the study overall: Conclusions were limited by the relatively low number and heterogeneity of intestinal transplant patients. GvH clones were detected in recipient bone marrow, and some appeared earlier in ileal mucosa or blood, consistent with an intestinal mucosal origin. In patients with donor T cell macrochimerism, the allografts had high GvH to HvG T cell clonal ratios. Peak levels of circulating GvH clones were associated with declines in HvG clones early after transplant.

Recombination joined TRBV19 with TRBJ1-5; no D gene call is confident. Material: ileum tissue, obtained 200 to 210 days after intestinal transplant. This TCR was recovered from a human patient who received an intestinal transplant, so some T cells may come from the graft donor. The DNA sequence follows: TGTGCCAGTAGTATTGTGGGGAAACGAAATCAGCCCCAGCATTTT. This yields the protein CASSIVGKRNQPQHF.